These T cell receptor beta chains were read from a single sample in a study of shared clonotypes between healthy human individuals. Data came from immunoSEQ multiplex PCR; TCRdb stores just in-frame clones and leaves some out. The sample has some 500,000 clones; around 77% are singletons. Sequenced material: PBMCs. The receptors shown here come from a woman in her forties in good health. Some clones in this sample may be carry-over from other donors' samples. The CDR3 runs from the conserved cysteine through the conserved F or W. The size field is filled for only some rows; it gives once, few, many or a size class.

V	size	J	CDR3
TRBV11-2	.	TRBJ2-3	CASSRTGTGGTDTQYF
TRBV19	.	TRBJ1-1	CASSIYRGNTEAFF
TRBV7-6	.	TRBJ2-7	CASSLAGEQYF
TRBV5-4	.	TRBJ1-4	CASSLPNEKLFF
TRBV11-2	.	TRBJ2-7	CASSLGRLAGEGEQYF
TRBV29-1	.	TRBJ2-7	CSVGGQGPYEQYF
TRBV18	.	TRBJ1-2	CASSPEALLYTF
TRBV30	many	TRBJ2-1	CAWSVGLAGNEQFF
TRBV4-2	.	TRBJ2-6	CASSLRDRSHSGANVLTF
TRBV5-1	few	TRBJ1-1	CASSFQGGSTEAFF